The clone carrying this TCR beta chain was seen at least ten times. The antigen is not known. TCRdb redid the calling of the 5' RACE reads with MiXCR, one entry per CDR3 protein. The sample includes 690,000 or so distinct CDR3 sequences, roughly 6.2% of them seen just once. The sample originates from a study of identical twins. Overall study results and limits: Modelling approaches yielded underestimates of out-of-frame TCR alpha sharing between monozygotic twins. The conclusions drew on cross-sectional statistical analysis instead of tracking the same donors. Sequences that were out-of-frame, alpha and twin-shared displayed an excess of low generation probability. Zero-insertion analyses could be partly confounded by invariant MAIT and iNKT cells.

What was sequenced was naive T cells sorted from blood. This TCR came from a man aged 18-30 years in good health.

CDR3 DNA: TGTGCCAGCAGCGGACTAGAGGAGACCCAGTACTTC. It codes for CASSGLEETQYF. This chain uses TRBV11-2 with TRBJ2-5; 7 bases agree with TRBD2. Trimming at V came to 5 bases and at J to 5 bases, leaving 2 bases not matched to a gene. The V gene's germline CDR1 is SGHAT and CDR2 FQNNGV. CDR3 size: 12 residues.